This TCR beta chain is drawn from a study of T-cell reconstitution after alpha-beta-depleted transplantation in children. V lost 4 bases and J lost 9, with 10 bases in between. CDR3 length: 12 residues. Germline assignment: CDR1 SGHVT and CDR2 SQSDAQ. This clonotype was recorded many times. Antigen: not known. Study outcomes and limitations: Surviving recipient cells, namely T cells and thymic progenitors, were the source of high day-60 TCRbeta diversity in some patients. One year after transplant, T-cell counts and diversity came mostly from newly produced T cells. Reportedly, only several hundred clones from non-depleted graft cells drove alpha-beta T-cell counts at about two months.

For TCRbeta, the library was prepared with unique molecular identifiers. TCRdb recomputed calls from the PCR reads with MiXCR, one row per CDR3 protein. The sample has several thousand distinct CDR3 sequences; around 15% are singletons. Here the sequenced sample was PBMCs, taken before TCRalphabeta/CD19-depleted stem cell transplant. The gene calls are TRBV7-4 and TRBJ2-1; D possibly corresponds to TRBD1 (5 bases). The TCR originated in a boy between 2 and 10 years old with acute lymphoblastic leukemia, due to receive a stem cell transplant. The CDR3 here is CASSYQGSEQFF. The DNA for the CDR3 is TGTGCCAGCAGCTACCAGGGATCTGAGCAGTTCTTC.